This is a list of T cell receptor beta chains from one sample in a study of vaccination and CD4 T cells after COVID-19. TCRdb ran MiXCR on the PCR reads and lists one entry per CDR3 protein. Among approximately 9,700 distinct CDR3 sequences listed, 30% were seen once. Which antigens these TCRs recognize remains unknown. Sequencing was performed on CD4+ T cells from blood, cultured in vitro, taken after SARS-CoV-2 vaccination. Every receptor here comes from a human donor who had recovered from COVID-19. Both conserved end residues are part of each CDR3. Each record gives: D gene, V gene, J gene, clone size, CDR3 DNA, CDR3 protein. A D gene is named only where the DNA matches it firmly. Clone size appears in some rows only: once, few, many, or a class for an expanded clone.

>TRBD1|TRBV12-3/TRBV12-4|TRBJ2-5|once
TGTGCCAGCAGTCCAAACAGGGGACAGTACTTC
CASSPNRGQYF
>NA|TRBV6-1|TRBJ1-2|few
TGTGCCAGCAGCAATCCAGGGGTTAACTATGGCTACACCTTC
CASSNPGVNYGYTF
>NA|TRBV11-2|TRBJ1-2|few
TGTGCCAGCAGCTTCAGGGAGTTAGGTGGCTACACCTTC
CASSFRELGGYTF
>TRBD1|TRBV6-5|TRBJ1-5|NA
TGTGCCAGCAGTTACCGGGACAGGGGAAGGTTTGATCAGCCCCAGCATTTT
CASSYRDRGRFDQPQHF
>TRBD2|TRBV15|TRBJ2-5|few
TGTGCCACCAGCACTCGCGACCTAGCGGGAGTGACCCAGTACTTC
CATSTRDLAGVTQYF
>TRBD2|TRBV7-9|TRBJ2-5|few
TGTGCCAGCAGCTCCTGGGGCCGGGGGGGCCAAGAGACCCAGTACTTC
CASSSWGRGGQETQYF
>NA|TRBV6-5|TRBJ1-4|NA
TGTGCCAGCAGTTTTACAGGAGCAACTAATGAAAAACTGTTTTTT
CASSFTGATNEKLFF
>NA|TRBV27|TRBJ2-1|NA
TGTGCCAGCAGTTCCCTTTTGGGGCCTTCAAATGAGCAGTTCTTC
CASSSLLGPSNEQFF
>NA|TRBV7-9|TRBJ1-6|few
TGTGCCAGCAGCTCTGGACAGTCATATTCACCCCTCCACTTT
CASSSGQSYSPLHF
>NA|TRBV12-3/TRBV12-4|TRBJ2-2|NA
TGTGCCAGCAGTTTTAGGGGCTCGAACACCGGGGAGCTGTTTTTT
CASSFRGSNTGELFF
>NA|TRBV27|TRBJ2-1|NA
TGTGCCAGCCATCCGGGGTCCGGACTTAATGAGCAGTTCTTC
CASHPGSGLNEQFF
>NA|TRBV6-2/TRBV6-3|TRBJ2-6|few
TGTGCCAGCAGTGACCCGACAGCAGGGGGGTCCTCTGGGGCCAACGTCCTGACTTTC
CASSDPTAGGSSGANVLTF
>TRBD1|TRBV6-2/TRBV6-3|TRBJ1-5|NA
TGTGCCAGCAGCGACAGGGGGTGGGTTGATGGCAATCAGCCCCAGCATTTT
CASSDRGWVDGNQPQHF
>NA|TRBV20-1|TRBJ1-1|few
TGCAGTGCTCCACACCCCGGGACAAGGAACGAAGCTTTCTTT
CSAPHPGTRNEAFF
>NA|TRBV7-3|TRBJ2-2|NA
TGTGCCAGCAGCCCAACAGGGACCAACACCGGGGAGCTGTTTTTT
CASSPTGTNTGELFF
>TRBD2|TRBV20-1|TRBJ2-2|NA
TGCAGTGCTCGGCGGGGCGGGAGGGCAACGGGGGAGCTGTTTTTT
CSARRGGRATGELFF
>NA|TRBV7-2|TRBJ2-5|large
TGTGCCAGCAGCGGAGGGATCTTAGAGACCCAGTACTTC
CASSGGILETQYF
>TRBD2|TRBV11-2|TRBJ2-5|few
TGTGCCAGCAGCTTCCGGGGTGATAGCGGGGGCCAAGAGACCCAGTACTTC
CASSFRGDSGGQETQYF
>NA|TRBV27|TRBJ2-3|NA
TGTGCCAGCAGTCCGGGGGCGGGGTTGACGGGGTCAGATACGCAGTATTTT
CASSPGAGLTGSDTQYF
>NA|TRBV12-3/TRBV12-4|TRBJ2-1|NA
TGTGCCAGCAGTCCTACCTTGACAGGAAACAATGAGCAGTTCTTC
CASSPTLTGNNEQFF
>NA|TRBV20-1|TRBJ2-3|few
TGCAGTGCCACCCACCGGGCCCGGTTTGTTGCGACAGATACGCAGTATTTT
CSATHRARFVATDTQYF
>NA|TRBV6-1|TRBJ1-1|NA
TGTGCCAGCAGTGGGACCGAACTTAGGAACACTGAAGCTTTCTTT
CASSGTELRNTEAFF
>TRBD2|TRBV5-8|TRBJ2-1|few
TGTGCCAGCAGCGCGGGACTAGCGGATCTCTACAATGAGCAGTTCTTC
CASSAGLADLYNEQFF
>TRBD1|TRBV4-1|TRBJ2-7|NA
TGCGCCAGCAGCCAAGAGGGACAGGGAGCCTACGAGCAGTACTTC
CASSQEGQGAYEQYF
>TRBD1|TRBV2|TRBJ1-5|NA
TGTGCCAGCAGTTGGGACAGGAATCAGCCCCAGCATTTT
CASSWDRNQPQHF
>NA|TRBV11-1|TRBJ2-3|few
TGTGCCAGCAGCTTATCCGGCAGGGTGGGTTCAGATACGCAGTATTTT
CASSLSGRVGSDTQYF
>NA|TRBV20-1|TRBJ2-2|few
TGCAGTGCTAGAGTTTTGTTGAACACCGGGGAGCTGTTTTTT
CSARVLLNTGELFF
>NA|TRBV6-2/TRBV6-3|TRBJ2-5|few
TGTGCCAGCAGTTACGTCGTCCAAGAGACCCAGTACTTC
CASSYVVQETQYF
>NA|TRBV20-1|TRBJ2-4|NA
TGCAGTGCTAGAGATGAACCGAGGGGCATTCAGTACTTC
CSARDEPRGIQYF
>TRBD1|TRBV28|TRBJ1-2|NA
TGTGCCAGCAGTTCTGACGCCGGGACAGCGGGGCCTTATGGCTACACCTTC
CASSSDAGTAGPYGYTF
>TRBD1|TRBV18|TRBJ2-7|NA
TGTGCCAGCTCACCTTCAGAGACAGGGAAGGGCGAGCAGTACTTC
CASSPSETGKGEQYF
>NA|TRBV10-2|TRBJ2-7|NA
TGCGCCAGCAGTGAGGGAACAGGTGCTACCTACGAGCAGTACTTC
CASSEGTGATYEQYF
>NA|TRBV12-3/TRBV12-4|TRBJ1-6|few
TGTGCCAGCAGGGGACTTGGGGGTTTTGGTTCACCCCTCCACTTT
CASRGLGGFGSPLHF
>TRBD2|TRBV7-2|TRBJ2-5|NA
TGTGCCAGCAGCCCTAGCGGGCCCCAAGAGACCCAGTACTTC
CASSPSGPQETQYF
>NA|TRBV28|TRBJ1-5|NA
TGTGCCAGCAGTAATGGTGGGCTTGGTAGCAATCAGCCCCAGCATTTT
CASSNGGLGSNQPQHF
>NA|TRBV5-3|TRBJ1-1|NA
TGTGCCAGAACCTCCGGGGGGAGTCAGGGAGGCACTGAAGCTTTCTTT
CARTSGGSQGGTEAFF
>NA|TRBV7-2|TRBJ2-7|NA
TGTGCCAGCAGGGGGGGCGGGTCCTCCTACGAGCAGTACTTC
CASRGGGSSYEQYF
>NA|TRBV6-1|TRBJ1-5|few
TGTGCCAGCAGACTTACTTTAGACCGAAATCAGCCCCAGCATTTT
CASRLTLDRNQPQHF
>NA|TRBV20-1|TRBJ2-3|medium-sized
TGCAGTGCTAGGAGTCAGCGGCTCACAGATACGCAGTATTTT
CSARSQRLTDTQYF
>TRBD1|TRBV20-1|TRBJ1-2|NA
TGCAGCCCGATGGGACAGTTGCTAGGCTATGGCTACACCTTC
CSPMGQLLGYGYTF
>NA|TRBV18|TRBJ2-4|few
TGTGCCAGCTCACCACCGTTCGGAGGGCCGATCGAGGCCAAAAACATTCAGTACTTC
CASSPPFGGPIEAKNIQYF
>NA|TRBV6-1|TRBJ1-5|NA
TGTGCCAGCACCGAGGCCGGCAATCAGCCCCAGCATTTT
CASTEAGNQPQHF
>TRBD1|TRBV5-1|TRBJ1-1|once
TGCGCCAGCAGCACCGGGACAGCCAACACTGAAGCTTTCTTT
CASSTGTANTEAFF
>NA|TRBV7-8|TRBJ2-7|NA
TGTGCCAGCAGCTTAGGAGGACCCTCCTACGAGCAGTACTTC
CASSLGGPSYEQYF